This entry describes one T cell receptor (beta chain). This clone's antigen is unknown. Base qualities are missing; no much larger clone stands one base away. The sequencer listed for this sample is Illumina HiSeq 1500. TCRdb redid the processing of the public reads, applying fastp at Q25 and MiXCR, and retained in-frame beta chains. Each entry merges the rows of one CDR3 protein and shows their most common DNA and genes. A total of fewer than 850,000 distinct CDR3 sequences appear in this sample, roughly 29% of them only once. The leading ten clones occupy about 12% of the sample. This record comes from a study of T cell repertoires in cytomegalovirus infection (dated by TCRdb to the late 2010s). Regarding the study in general: Recently identified HLA-C-restricted CMV epitopes, whose presentation resists viral immunomodulation, were targeted by peptide stimulations together with well-studied HLA-B-restricted epitopes. Because public TCR beta signatures pointed to carriage of CMV infection together with the matching HLA type, the HLA type of each donor mattered for the analysis.

What the research found in general, with its limitations: The ex vivo response was dominated by HLA-C-restricted CMV-specific TCR beta clonotypes, which also provided the single most frequent clonotype in two of eight donors. Carriers of CMV infection plus the relevant HLA type were discriminated by the cumulative frequency of public TCR beta family members in the study cohort and in an independent 352-donor cohort.

V is pared back by 2 bases and J by 0 bases, with 13 bases lying between the germline termini. The germline V gene specifies SGHTA as CDR1 and FQGNSA as CDR2. The CDR3 numbers 16 residues from cysteine through phenylalanine. Only CDR3 DNA is held: 48 bases, read in frame from base 1. What the treatment or condition label conveys for this sample: in vitro stimulation with specific CMV peptide epitopes to enrich CMV-specific T cells. The clonotype was recovered from a human donor in good health (CMV status not recorded). Some clones in this sample may be carry-over from other donors' samples. Sample: cultured CD8+ T cells from PBMCs, taken from culture after CMV antigen stimulation. The chain was built from TRBV7-2 and TRBJ1-1; tentative D gene TRBD1, with 5 bases matching. For the CDR3, the sequence is CASSLTAGSMNTEAFF. At the DNA level, the sequence is TGTGCCAGCAGCTTAACAGCAGGGTCAATGAACACTGAAGCTTTCTTT.